The 15 T cell receptor beta chains reported below all come from one sample, sequenced in a study of tumor-infiltrating lymphocytes in oesophageal squamous cell carcinoma. TCRdb redid the calling of the PCR reads with MiXCR, one entry per CDR3 protein. Of approximately 9,500 distinct CDR3 sequences detected, over 50% appear once; the ten largest clones hold 33%. The material sequenced was esophageal tumor tissue. The source is a male donor with esophageal squamous cell carcinoma.

The CDR3 protein is CASSYSLGNNEQFF. CDR3 bases: TGTGCCAGCAGTTACTCGTTAGGGAACAATGAGCAGTTCTTC. The chain joins TRBV6-2 or TRBV6-3 to TRBJ2-4; D remains ambiguous. The assigned J gene may be wrong: the sequence end matches TRBJ2-1 better. Germline V gene data show CDR1 as MNHEY and CDR2 as SVGEGT. This CDR3 contains 14 residues.

The rearrangement uses TRBV7-2 and TRBJ2-7; 7 nucleotides line up with TRBD1. The J call may be in error: the DNA end matches TRBJ2-1 better. This CDR3 comprises 15 residues. Germline CDR1 and CDR2: SGHTA and FQGNSA. The CDR3 loop is CASSLKGANSYEQFF. CDR3 DNA sequence: TGTGCCAGCAGCTTGAAGGGGGCCAACTCCTACGAGCAGTTCTTC.

CDR3 loop: CASSPTDTGADSHEQYF. In DNA, the CDR3 is TGTGCCAGCAGCCCAACAGATACGGGGGCTGATTCCCACGAGCAGTACTTC. The gene calls are TRBV7-2 and TRBJ2-5, with D perhaps TRBD1 or TRBD2 (6 bases each). The J call may be faulty, since TRBJ2-7 better matches the DNA end. Germline V gives CDR1 SGHTA, CDR2 FQGNSA. CDR3 length equals 17 residues.

This clonotype was seen ten or more times. The gene calls are TRBV7-2 and TRBJ2-1; no definite D call. Germline V gene lookup returns CDR1 SGHTA and CDR2 FQGNSA. The CDR3 covers 12 residues. V was clipped by 1 base and J by 12 bases, with 10 bases between them. In nucleotides, the CDR3 is TGTGCCAGCAGCTTAGGAGGTATGGGGCAGTTCTTC. Its translation is CASSLGGMGQFF.

This clonotype occurred a few times. J is TRBJ1-1 and V is TRBV6-1; D is ambiguous. V lost 5 bases to trimming and J lost 4 bases, with 11 bases between them. The germline V gene has CDR1 MNHNS and CDR2 SASEGT. The CDR3 covers 13 residues. The CDR3 region has the DNA TGTGCCAGCAGTTCCTCTGAGGGCACTGAAGCTTTCTTT. It is translated as CASSSSEGTEAFF.

This clonotype was recorded only once. The V gene is TRBV5-6, the J gene TRBJ2-7, with 9 bases matching TRBD1. V shed 4 bases and J 5 bases; nucleotides not matched to a gene: 7. There are 14 residues in the CDR3. The V gene's germline CDR1 is SGHDT and CDR2 YYEEEE. The CDR3 DNA reads as TGTGCCAGCAGCAGACCCGGGACAGGGAACGAGCAGTACTTC. This sequence encodes CASSRPGTGNEQYF.

This clonotype appeared a few times. The chain has TRBV7-2 and TRBJ2-1, with 10 bases identical to TRBD2. Germline CDR1 and CDR2: SGHTA and FQGNSA. V shed 1 base and J 8 bases; nucleotides not matched to a gene: 2. The CDR3 has 14 amino acids. The CDR3 nucleotides read TGTGCCAGCAGCTTAGGGAGCGGGAGGGATGAGCAGTTCTTC. It yields the protein CASSLGSGRDEQFF. The full variable domain, with the rest looked up from reference TRBV7-2 and TRBJ2-1, is GAGVSQSPSNKVTEKGKDVELRCDPISGHTALYWYRQSLGQGLEFLIYFQGNSAPDKSGLPSDRFSAERTGGSVSTLTIQRTQQEDSAVYLCASSLGSGRDEQFFGPGTRLTVL.

The chain links TRBV4-3 to TRBJ2-7, with D maybe TRBD2 (6 bases). TRBJ2-1 explains the end of the DNA better; the J call may be wrong. Per the germline V gene, CDR1 is LGHNA and CDR2 is YSLEER. The CDR3 contains 14 residues. This CDR3 is CASSQQIADNEQFF. As DNA, the CDR3 is TGCGCCAGCAGCCAACAGATAGCGGACAATGAGCAGTTCTTC.

V usage is TRBV28 and J usage is TRBJ1-6, with D possibly TRBD1 on 5 matching bases. Trimming took off 6 bases at V and 14 bases at J, with 14 bases between the two ends. Germline loops: CDR1 MDHEN, CDR2 SYDVKM. The CDR3 sequence is 12 residues long. CDR3 protein: CASRDGTKALHF. As DNA, the CDR3 is TGTGCCAGCAGGGATGGGACGAAGGCCCTCCACTTT.

The chain joins TRBV11-2 to TRBJ2-5; no firm D call. The V gene lost 4 bases and the J gene lost 1 base, with 10 bases spanning the gap. This CDR3 is 14 amino acids long. CDR1 is SGHAT, CDR2 FQNNGV, per germline. The CDR3 bases are TGTGCCAGCAGCTCATGGGCGGCCCAAGAGACCCAGTACTTC. Protein sequence: CASSSWAAQETQYF.

The chain employs TRBV10-2 and TRBJ2-3; no clear D gene. The CDR3 has 14 amino acids. The V and J ends lost 11 bases and 0 bases respectively, with 15 bases between them. Per the germline V gene, CDR1 is WSHSY and CDR2 is SAAADI. CDR3 nucleotides: TGCGCCTCTAACCCCGGCACTAGCACAGATACGCAGTATTTT. As protein: CASNPGTSTDTQYF.

The chain has TRBV7-8 and TRBJ2-5, with D perhaps matching TRBD1 (6 bases). The last part of the DNA fits TRBJ2-7 better; the J call may be wrong. Germline-derived CDR1 and CDR2 are SGHVS and FQNEAQ. The CDR3 contains 15 residues. CDR3 in DNA: TGTGCCAGCAGCCCAACCACAGGGTTGGGCTACGAGCAGTACTTC. Encoded protein: CASSPTTGLGYEQYF.

This clonotype showed up just once. The V and J genes are TRBV28 and TRBJ2-7; 8 bases match TRBD1. V lost 11 bases and J lost 6; bases outside the gene matches: 12. The CDR3 contains 13 residues. Germline CDR1 and CDR2: MDHEN and SYDVKM. This CDR3 is CAGSVRTGFEQYF. As DNA, the CDR3 is TGTGCCGGATCAGTACGGACAGGGTTCGAGCAGTACTTC.

This clonotype was seen only once. The gene calls are TRBV7-6 and TRBJ2-1; 7 bases match TRBD1. The DNA end is a closer match to TRBJ2-7, so the J assignment may be wrong. CDR1 and CDR2 from the germline V gene are SGHVS and FNYEAQ. The CDR3 length is 13 residues. CDR3: CASSSNRGYEQYF. The CDR3 DNA follows: TGTGCCAGCAGCTCCAACAGGGGCTACGAGCAGTACTTC.

The CDR3 here is CASSYSIKNEQFF. In DNA, the CDR3 is TGTGCCAGCAGTTACTCGATCAAAAATGAGCAGTTCTTC. The chain combines TRBV6-8 with TRBJ2-1; D uncertain. This CDR3 comprises 13 residues. Trimming stripped 0 bases from V and 7 bases from J, with 7 bases between. Germline lookup yields CDR1 MNHGY and CDR2 SAAAGT.